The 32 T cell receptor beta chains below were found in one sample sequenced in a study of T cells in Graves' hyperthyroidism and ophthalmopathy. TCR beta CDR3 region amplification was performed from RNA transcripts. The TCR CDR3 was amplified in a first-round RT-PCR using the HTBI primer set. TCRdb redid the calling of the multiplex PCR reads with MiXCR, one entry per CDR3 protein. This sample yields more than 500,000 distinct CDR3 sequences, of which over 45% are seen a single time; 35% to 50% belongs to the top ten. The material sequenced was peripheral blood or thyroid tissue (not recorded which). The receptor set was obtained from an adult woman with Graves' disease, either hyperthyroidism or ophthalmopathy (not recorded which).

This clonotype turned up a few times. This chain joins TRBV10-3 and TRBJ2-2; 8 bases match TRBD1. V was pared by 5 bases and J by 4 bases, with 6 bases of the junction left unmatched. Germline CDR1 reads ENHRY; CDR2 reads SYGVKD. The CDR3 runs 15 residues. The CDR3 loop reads CAISSGQGRTGELFF. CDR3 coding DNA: TGTGCCATCAGTTCCGGACAGGGACGCACCGGGGAGCTGTTTTTT.

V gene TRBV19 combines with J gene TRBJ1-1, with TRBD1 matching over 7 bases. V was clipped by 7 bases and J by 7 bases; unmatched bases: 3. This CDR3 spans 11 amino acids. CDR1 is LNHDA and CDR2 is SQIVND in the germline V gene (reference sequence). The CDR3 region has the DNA TGTGCCAGTACCGGGACAGTTGAAGCTTTCTTT. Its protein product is CASTGTVEAFF.

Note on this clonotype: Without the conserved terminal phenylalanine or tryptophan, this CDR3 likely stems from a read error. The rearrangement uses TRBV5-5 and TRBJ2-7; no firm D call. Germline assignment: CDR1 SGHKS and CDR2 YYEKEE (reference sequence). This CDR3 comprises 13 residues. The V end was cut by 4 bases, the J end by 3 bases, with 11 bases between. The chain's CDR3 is CASSLPDGYEQYL. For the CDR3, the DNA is TGTGCCAGCAGCCTCCCGGACGGCTACGAGCAGTACCTC.

The CDR3 protein is CASSVPRAPLHF. The CDR3 DNA reads TGTGCCAGCAGCGTCCCTAGGGCACCCCTCCACTTT. The chain combines TRBV7-9 with TRBJ1-6; the D is unclear. The CDR3 sequence is 12 residues long. V lost 5 bases, J lost 11 bases, and 10 bases lay in between. Germline V gene data show CDR1 as SEHNR and CDR2 as FQNEAQ (reference sequence).

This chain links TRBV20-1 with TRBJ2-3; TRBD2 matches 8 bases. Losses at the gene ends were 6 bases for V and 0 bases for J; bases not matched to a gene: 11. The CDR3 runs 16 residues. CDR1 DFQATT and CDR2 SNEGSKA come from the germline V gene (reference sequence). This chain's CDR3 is CSAPSPTSGSTDTQYF. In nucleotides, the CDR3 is TGCAGTGCCCCTAGTCCAACTAGCGGTAGCACAGATACGCAGTATTTT.

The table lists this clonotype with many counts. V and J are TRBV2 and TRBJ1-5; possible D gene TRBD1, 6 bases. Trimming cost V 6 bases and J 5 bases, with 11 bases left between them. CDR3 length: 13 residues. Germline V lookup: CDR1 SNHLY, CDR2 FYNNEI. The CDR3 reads CASRVEGDQPQHF. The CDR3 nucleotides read TGTGCCAGCAGGGTCGAGGGGGATCAGCCCCAGCATTTT.

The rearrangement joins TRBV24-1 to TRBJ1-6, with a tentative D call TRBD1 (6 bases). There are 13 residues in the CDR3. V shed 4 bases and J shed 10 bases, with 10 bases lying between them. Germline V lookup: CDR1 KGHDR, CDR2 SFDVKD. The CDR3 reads CATSDRGWSPLHF. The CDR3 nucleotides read TGTGCCACCAGTGACAGGGGTTGGTCACCCCTCCACTTT.

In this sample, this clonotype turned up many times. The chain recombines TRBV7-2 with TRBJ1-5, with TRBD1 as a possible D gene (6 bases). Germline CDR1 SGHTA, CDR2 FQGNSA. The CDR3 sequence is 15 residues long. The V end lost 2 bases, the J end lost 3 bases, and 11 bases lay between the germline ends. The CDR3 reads CASSLNSGVNQPQHF. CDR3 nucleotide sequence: TGTGCCAGCAGCTTAAATTCAGGGGTCAATCAGCCCCAGCATTTT. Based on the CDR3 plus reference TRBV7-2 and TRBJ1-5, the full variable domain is GAGVSQSPSNKVTEKGKDVELRCDPISGHTALYWYRQSLGQGLEFLIYFQGNSAPDKSGLPSDRFSAERTGGSVSTLTIQRTQQEDSAVYLCASSLNSGVNQPQHFGDGTRLSIL.

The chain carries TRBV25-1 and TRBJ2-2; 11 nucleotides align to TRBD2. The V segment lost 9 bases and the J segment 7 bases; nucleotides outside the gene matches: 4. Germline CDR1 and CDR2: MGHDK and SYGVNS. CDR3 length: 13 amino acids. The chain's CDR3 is CASTLAGDGELFF. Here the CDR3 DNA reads TGTGCCAGTACACTAGCGGGAGACGGGGAGCTGTTTTTT.

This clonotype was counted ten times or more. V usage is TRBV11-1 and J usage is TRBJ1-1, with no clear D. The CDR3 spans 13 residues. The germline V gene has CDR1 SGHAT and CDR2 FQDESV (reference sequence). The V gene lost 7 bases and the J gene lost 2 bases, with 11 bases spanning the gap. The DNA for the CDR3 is TGTGCCAGCACCACCCAACGAAACACTGAAGCTTTCTTT. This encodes CASTTQRNTEAFF.

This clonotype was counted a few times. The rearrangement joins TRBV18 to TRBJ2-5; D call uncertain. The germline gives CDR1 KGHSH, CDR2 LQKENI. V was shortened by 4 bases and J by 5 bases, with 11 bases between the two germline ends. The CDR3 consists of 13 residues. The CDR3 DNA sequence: TGTGCCAGCTCACGTGAGGCGCGGGAGACCCAGTACTTC. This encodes CASSREARETQYF.

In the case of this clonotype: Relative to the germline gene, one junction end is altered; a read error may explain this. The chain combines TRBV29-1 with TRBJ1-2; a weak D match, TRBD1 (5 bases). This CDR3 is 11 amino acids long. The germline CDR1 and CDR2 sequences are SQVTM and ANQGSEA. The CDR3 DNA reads TGCAGCGTTAGTGGGGACGATGGCCACACCTTC. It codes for CSVSGDDGHTF.

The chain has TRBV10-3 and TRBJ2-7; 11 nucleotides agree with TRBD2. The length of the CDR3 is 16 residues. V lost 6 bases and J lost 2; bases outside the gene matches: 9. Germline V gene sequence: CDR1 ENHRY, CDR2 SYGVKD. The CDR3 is CAISTGTSGDTYEQYF. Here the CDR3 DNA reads TGTGCCATCAGCACCGGGACTAGCGGAGACACCTACGAGCAGTACTTC.

This CDR3 reads CAWSWGDGRTGELFF. The DNA of the CDR3 is TGTGCCTGGAGCTGGGGCGACGGAAGGACCGGGGAGCTGTTTTTT. The chain combines TRBV30 with TRBJ2-2, with a tentative D call TRBD1 (5 bases). The V end lost 3 bases, the J end lost 5 bases, and 16 bases lay between the germline ends. The CDR3 is 15 residues long. Germline values: CDR1 GTSNPN, CDR2 SVGIG (reference sequence).

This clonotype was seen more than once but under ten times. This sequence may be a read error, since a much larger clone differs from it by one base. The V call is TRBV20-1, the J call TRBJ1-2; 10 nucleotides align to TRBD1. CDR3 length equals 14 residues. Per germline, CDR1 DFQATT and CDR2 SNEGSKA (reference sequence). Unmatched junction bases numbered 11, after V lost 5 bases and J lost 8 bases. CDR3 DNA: TGCAGTGCTCTTGAGACAGGGGGCGCCTTAGGCTACACCTTC. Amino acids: CSALETGGALGYTF.

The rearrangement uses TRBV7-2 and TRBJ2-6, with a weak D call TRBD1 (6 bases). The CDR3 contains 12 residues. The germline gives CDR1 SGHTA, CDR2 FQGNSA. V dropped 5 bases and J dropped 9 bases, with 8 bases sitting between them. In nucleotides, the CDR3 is TGTGCCAGCAGCCCGGGACACAACGTCCTGACTTTC. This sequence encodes CASSPGHNVLTF.

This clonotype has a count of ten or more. DNA for the CDR3: TGTGCCAGCAGTGGGTCAGGGAACACTGAAGCTTTCTTT. Translating gives CASSGSGNTEAFF. This chain connects TRBV2 to TRBJ1-1; D is ambiguous. V shed 4 bases and J shed 1 base, with 7 bases lying between them. The CDR3 loop spans 13 amino acids. Germline loops: CDR1 SNHLY, CDR2 FYNNEI.

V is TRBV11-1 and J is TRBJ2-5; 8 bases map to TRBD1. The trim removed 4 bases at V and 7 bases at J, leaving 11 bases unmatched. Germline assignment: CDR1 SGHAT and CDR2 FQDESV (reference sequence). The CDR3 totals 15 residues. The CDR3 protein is CASSSGQGPKGTQYF. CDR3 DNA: TGTGCCAGCAGCTCCGGACAGGGCCCCAAGGGGACCCAGTACTTC.

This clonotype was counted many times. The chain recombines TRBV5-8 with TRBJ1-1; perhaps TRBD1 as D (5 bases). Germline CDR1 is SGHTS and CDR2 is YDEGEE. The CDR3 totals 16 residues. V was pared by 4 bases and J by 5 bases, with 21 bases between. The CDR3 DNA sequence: TGTGCCAGCAGCCGCAGGGAGAGGGTGGACCGGACTGAAGCTTTCTTT. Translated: CASSRRERVDRTEAFF.

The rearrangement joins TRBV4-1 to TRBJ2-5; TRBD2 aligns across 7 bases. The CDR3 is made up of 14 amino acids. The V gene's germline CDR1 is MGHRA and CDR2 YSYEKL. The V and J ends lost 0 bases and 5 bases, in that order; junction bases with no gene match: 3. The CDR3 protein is CASSQDVGGETQYF. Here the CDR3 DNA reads TGCGCCAGCAGCCAAGATGTCGGGGGGGAGACCCAGTACTTC.

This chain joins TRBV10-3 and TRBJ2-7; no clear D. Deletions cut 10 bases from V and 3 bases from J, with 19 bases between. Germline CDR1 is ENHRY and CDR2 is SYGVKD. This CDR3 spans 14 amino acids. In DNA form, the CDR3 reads TGTGCCAGCAGACCTAGGATGGAAAGCTACGAGCAGTACTTC. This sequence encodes CASRPRMESYEQYF.

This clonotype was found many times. CDR3 nucleotides: TGTGCCAGCAGCTTATATATTTTAGGGGAAGGGGATGGCTACACCTTC. It specifies CASSLYILGEGDGYTF. The chain links TRBV7-2 to TRBJ1-2; D may be TRBD1 (5 bases). Trimming cost V 2 bases and J 6 bases, with 19 bases left between them. CDR3 length equals 16 residues. CDR1 is SGHTA, CDR2 FQGNSA, per germline.

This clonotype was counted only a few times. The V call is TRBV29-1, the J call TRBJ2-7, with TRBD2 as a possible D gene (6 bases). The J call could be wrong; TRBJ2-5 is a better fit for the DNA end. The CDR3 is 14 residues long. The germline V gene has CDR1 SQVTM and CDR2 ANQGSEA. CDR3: CSVEGGTGGKTQYF. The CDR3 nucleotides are TGCAGCGTTGAGGGCGGGACTGGGGGGAAGACCCAGTACTTC.

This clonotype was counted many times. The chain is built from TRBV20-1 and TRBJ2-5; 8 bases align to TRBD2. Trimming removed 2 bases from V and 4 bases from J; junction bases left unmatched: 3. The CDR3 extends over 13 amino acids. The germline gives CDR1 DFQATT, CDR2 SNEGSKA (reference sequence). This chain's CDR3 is CSARRREAETQYF. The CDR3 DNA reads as TGCAGTGCTAGACGGCGGGAGGCAGAGACCCAGTACTTC.

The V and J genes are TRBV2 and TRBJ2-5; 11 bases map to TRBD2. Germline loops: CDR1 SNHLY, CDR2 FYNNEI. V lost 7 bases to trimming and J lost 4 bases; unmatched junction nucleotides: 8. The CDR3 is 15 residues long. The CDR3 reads CASNPPGLAGETQYF. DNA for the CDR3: TGTGCCAGCAACCCACCCGGACTAGCGGGAGAGACCCAGTACTTC.

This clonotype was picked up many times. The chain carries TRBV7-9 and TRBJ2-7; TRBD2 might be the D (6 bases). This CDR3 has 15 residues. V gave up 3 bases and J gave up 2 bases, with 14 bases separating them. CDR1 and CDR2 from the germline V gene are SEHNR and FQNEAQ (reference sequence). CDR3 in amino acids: CASSLAERVPYEQYF. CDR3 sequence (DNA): TGTGCCAGCAGCTTGGCCGAGCGGGTTCCCTACGAGCAGTACTTC.

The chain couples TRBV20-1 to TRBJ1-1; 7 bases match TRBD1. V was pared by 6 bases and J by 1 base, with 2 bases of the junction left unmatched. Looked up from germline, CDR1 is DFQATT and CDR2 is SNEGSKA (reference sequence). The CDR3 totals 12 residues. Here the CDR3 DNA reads TGCAGTGCCAGGGGGGCGAACACTGAAGCTTTCTTT. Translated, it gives CSARGANTEAFF.

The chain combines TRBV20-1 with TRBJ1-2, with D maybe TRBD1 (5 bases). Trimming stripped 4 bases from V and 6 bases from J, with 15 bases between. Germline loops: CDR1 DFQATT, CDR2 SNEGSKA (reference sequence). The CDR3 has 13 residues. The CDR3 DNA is TGCAGTGCTACGGGAAGTGGGGACGATGGCTACACCTTC. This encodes CSATGSGDDGYTF.

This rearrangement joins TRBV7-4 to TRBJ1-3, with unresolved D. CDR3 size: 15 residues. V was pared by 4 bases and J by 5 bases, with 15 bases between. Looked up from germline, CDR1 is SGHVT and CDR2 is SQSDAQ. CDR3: CASSYWTGFRNTIYF. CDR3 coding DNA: TGTGCCAGCAGCTACTGGACTGGATTTCGAAACACCATATATTTT.

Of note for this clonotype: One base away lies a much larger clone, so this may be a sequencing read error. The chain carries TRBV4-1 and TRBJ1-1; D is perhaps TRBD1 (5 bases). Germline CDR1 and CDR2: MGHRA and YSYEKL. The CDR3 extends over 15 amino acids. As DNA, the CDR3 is TGCGCCAACAGCCAAGATCCAGGGAAGTACGCTGAAGCTTTCTTT. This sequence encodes CANSQDPGKYAEAFF.

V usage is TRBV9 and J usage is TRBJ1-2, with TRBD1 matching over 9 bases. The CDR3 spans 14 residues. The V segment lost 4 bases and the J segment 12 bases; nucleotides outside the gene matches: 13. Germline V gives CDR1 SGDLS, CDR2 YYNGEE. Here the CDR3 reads CASSPPGTGSGNTF. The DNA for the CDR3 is TGTGCCAGCAGCCCTCCGGGGACAGGGTCTGGAAACACCTTC. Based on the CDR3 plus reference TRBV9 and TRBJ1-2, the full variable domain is DSGVTQTPKHLITATGQRVTLRCSPRSGDLSVYWYQQSLDQGLQFLIQYYNGEERAKGNILERFSAQQFPDLHSELNLSSLELGDSALYFCASSPPGTGSGNTFGSGTRLTVV.

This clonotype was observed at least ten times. The CDR3 spells CASSPGQNTGELFF. The CDR3 DNA sequence: TGCGCCAGCAGCCCAGGACAGAACACCGGGGAGCTGTTTTTT. The chain employs TRBV5-1 and TRBJ2-2, with D possibly matching TRBD1 (5 bases). Germline-derived CDR1 and CDR2 are SGHRS and YFSETQ. Trimming removed 4 bases at V and 1 base at J, with 8 bases between. The CDR3 is 14 residues long. The full variable domain, in which reference TRBV5-1 and TRBJ2-2 provide the parts outside the CDR3, is KAGVTQTPRYLIKTRGQQVTLSCSPISGHRSVSWYQQTPGQGLQFLFEYFSETQRNKGNFPGRFSGRQFSNSRSEMNVSTLELGDSALYLCASSPGQNTGELFFGEGSRLTVL.